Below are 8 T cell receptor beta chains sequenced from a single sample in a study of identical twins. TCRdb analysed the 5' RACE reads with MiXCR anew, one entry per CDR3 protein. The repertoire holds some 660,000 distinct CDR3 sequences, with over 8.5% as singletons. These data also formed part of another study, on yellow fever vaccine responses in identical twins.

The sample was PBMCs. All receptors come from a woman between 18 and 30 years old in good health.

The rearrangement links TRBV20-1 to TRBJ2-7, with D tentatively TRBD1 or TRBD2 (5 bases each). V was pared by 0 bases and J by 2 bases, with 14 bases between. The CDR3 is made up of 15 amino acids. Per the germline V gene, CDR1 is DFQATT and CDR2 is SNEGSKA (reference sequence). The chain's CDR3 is CSARDPAGTPYEQYF. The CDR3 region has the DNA TGCAGTGCTAGAGATCCGGCAGGGACCCCCTACGAGCAGTACTTC.

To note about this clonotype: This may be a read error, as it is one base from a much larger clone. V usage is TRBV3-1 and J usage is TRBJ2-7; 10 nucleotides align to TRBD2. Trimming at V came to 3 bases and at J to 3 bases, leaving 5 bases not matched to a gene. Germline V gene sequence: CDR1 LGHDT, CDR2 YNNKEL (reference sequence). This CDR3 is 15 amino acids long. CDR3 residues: CASSQGTSAVYEQYF. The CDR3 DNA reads TGTGCCAGCAGCCAGGGGACTAGCGCGGTCTACGAGCAGTACTTC.

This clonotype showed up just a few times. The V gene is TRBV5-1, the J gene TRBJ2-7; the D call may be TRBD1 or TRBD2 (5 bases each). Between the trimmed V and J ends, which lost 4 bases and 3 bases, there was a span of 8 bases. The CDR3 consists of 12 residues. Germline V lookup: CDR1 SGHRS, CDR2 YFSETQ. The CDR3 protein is CASSGTNYEQYF. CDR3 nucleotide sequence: TGCGCCAGCAGCGGGACCAACTACGAGCAGTACTTC.

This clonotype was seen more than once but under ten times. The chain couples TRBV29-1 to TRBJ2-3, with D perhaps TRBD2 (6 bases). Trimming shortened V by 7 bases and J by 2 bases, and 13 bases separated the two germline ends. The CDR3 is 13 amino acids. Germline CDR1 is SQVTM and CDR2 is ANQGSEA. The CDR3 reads CSGGDGDTDTQYF. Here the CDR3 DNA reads TGCAGCGGGGGGGACGGCGACACAGATACGCAGTATTTT.

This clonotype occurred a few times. The CDR3, as DNA: TGTGCCAGCAGCGCTACAGACATGAACACTGAAGCTTTCTTT. Translation gives CASSATDMNTEAFF. The gene calls are TRBV7-9 and TRBJ1-1, with unresolved D. Germline CDR1 SEHNR, CDR2 FQNEAQ (reference sequence). This CDR3 comprises 14 residues. Trimming took off 5 bases at V and 0 bases at J, with 10 bases between the two ends.

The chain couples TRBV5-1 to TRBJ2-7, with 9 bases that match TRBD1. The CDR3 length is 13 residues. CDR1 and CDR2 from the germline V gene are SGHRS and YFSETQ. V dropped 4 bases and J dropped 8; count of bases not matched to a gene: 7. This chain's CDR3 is CASSGDRERKQYF. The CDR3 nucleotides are TGCGCCAGCAGCGGGGACAGGGAGAGAAAGCAGTACTTC.

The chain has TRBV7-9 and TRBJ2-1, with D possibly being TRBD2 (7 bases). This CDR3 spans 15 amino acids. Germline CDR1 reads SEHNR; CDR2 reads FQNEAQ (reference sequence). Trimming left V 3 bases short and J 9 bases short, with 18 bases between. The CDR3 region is CASSLGGLGLGEQFF. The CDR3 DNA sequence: TGTGCCAGCAGCTTGGGGGGGCTCGGACTTGGTGAGCAGTTCTTC.

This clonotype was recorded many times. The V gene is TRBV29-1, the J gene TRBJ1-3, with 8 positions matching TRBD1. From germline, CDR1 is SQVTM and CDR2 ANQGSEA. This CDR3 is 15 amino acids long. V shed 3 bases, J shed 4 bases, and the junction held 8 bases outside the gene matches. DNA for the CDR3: TGCAGCGTTGACCCAGGGGGCGTCGGGGGAAACACCATATATTTT. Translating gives CSVDPGGVGGNTIYF.